A single sample is the source of the 4 T cell receptor beta chains below, sequenced in a study of technical replicates of blood from a few donors. The assay was immunoSEQ multiplex PCR, and TCRdb's table has in-frame clones only and misses some. In the table there are more than 90,000 clones, almost 97% of which are singletons. Sequenced input: T cells isolated from PBMCs. The source of these receptors is a human donor in good health.

The rearrangement joins TRBV7-3 to TRBJ1-5, with D perhaps TRBD1 (5 bases). The germline CDR1 and CDR2 sequences are SGHTA and FQGTGA. The CDR3 length is 15 residues. V gave up 2 bases and J gave up 2 bases, with 10 bases separating them. The CDR3, as DNA: TGTGCCAGCAGCTTATTAGGACATTGCAATCAGCCCCAGCATTTT. Translated: CASSLLGHCNQPQHF.

Here the CDR3 DNA reads TGTGCCAGCAGCCCTGGACAGGGAAGGGGGGATACGCAGTATTTT. Protein product: CASSPGQGRGDTQYF. J is TRBJ2-3 and V is TRBV5-4, with 8 positions matching TRBD1. Germline CDR1 SGHNT, CDR2 YYREEE (reference sequence). V was clipped by 4 bases and J by 6 bases; unmatched bases: 10. The CDR3 length is 15 residues.

This clone has a single count. The chain employs TRBV19 and TRBJ2-7, with 11 bases aligning to TRBD2. CDR1 and CDR2 (germline): LNHDA, SQIVND (reference sequence). The ends lost 5 bases at V and 2 bases at J; junction bases unmatched: 8. CDR3 length: 16 residues. The CDR3 nucleotides are TGTGCCAGTAGTTCTGTTGGGACTAGCGGTGCCTACGAGCAGTACTTC. Protein: CASSSVGTSGAYEQYF.

The CDR3, as DNA: TGTGCCAGCAGCCCCAGAGGCCGGGGGACAGGGGGGTATTTAGCTAATGAAAAACTGTTTTTT. It encodes CASSPRGRGTGGYLANEKLFF. The chain carries TRBV7-6 and TRBJ1-4, with 11 nucleotides matching TRBD1. This CDR3 spans 21 amino acids. Germline CDR1 reads SGHVS; CDR2 reads FNYEAQ. Trimming removed 5 bases from V and 3 bases from J; junction bases left unmatched: 20.